This T cell receptor (beta chain) was recovered during a study of identical twins. Whole-study results and caveats: The study drew conclusions from cross-sectional statistical analysis, not from following the same donors.

On this clonotype itself: What it recognizes is unknown.

The J segment lost 6 bases and the V segment lost 6 bases, leaving 10 bases of the junction unmatched. The germline V gene encodes CDR1 MNHNS and CDR2 SASEGT. This CDR3 comprises 15 residues. A universal primer site was added by template switching, and unique molecular identifiers were carried by the cDNA. TCRdb passed the 5' RACE reads through MiXCR, listing each CDR3 protein once. Altogether about 210,000 distinct CDR3 sequences are present, about a tenth being singletons, with the ten largest covering about 5.5%. The TCR was taken from a woman aged 18-29 years in good health. This chain connects TRBV6-1 to TRBJ2-5; the match to TRBD2 covers 10 bases. Input material: memory (CD45RO+) T cells sorted from blood. CDR3 region: CASSPIAGGFKTQYF. In DNA form, the CDR3 reads TGTGCCAGCAGCCCAATAGCGGGGGGCTTTAAGACCCAGTACTTC.